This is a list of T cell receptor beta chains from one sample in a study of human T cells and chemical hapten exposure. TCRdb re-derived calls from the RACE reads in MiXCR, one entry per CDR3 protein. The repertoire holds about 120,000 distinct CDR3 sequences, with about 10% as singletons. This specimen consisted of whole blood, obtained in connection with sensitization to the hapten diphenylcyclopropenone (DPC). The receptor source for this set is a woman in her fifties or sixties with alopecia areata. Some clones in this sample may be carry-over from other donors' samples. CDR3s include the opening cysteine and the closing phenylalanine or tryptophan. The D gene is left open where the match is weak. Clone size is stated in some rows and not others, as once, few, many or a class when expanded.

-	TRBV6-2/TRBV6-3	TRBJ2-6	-	CASSPFPRGTGANVLTF	TGTGCCAGCAGCCCCTTCCCCAGGGGAACTGGGGCCAACGTCCTGACTTTC
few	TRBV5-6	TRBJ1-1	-	CASSLGRPSMNTEAFF	TGTGCCAGCAGCTTGGGCAGGCCCTCCATGAACACTGAAGCTTTCTTT
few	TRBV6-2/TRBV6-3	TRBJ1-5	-	CASSYTYRAAQPQHF	TGTGCCAGCAGTTACACATACAGGGCGGCTCAGCCCCAGCATTTT
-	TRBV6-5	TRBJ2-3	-	CASSYGLVADTQYF	TGTGCCAGCAGTTATGGGCTAGTGGCAGATACGCAGTATTTT
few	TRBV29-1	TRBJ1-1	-	CSAILGEAFF	TGCAGCGCGATACTGGGAGAAGCTTTCTTT
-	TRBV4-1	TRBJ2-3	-	CASSQVSERTDTQYF	TGCGCCAGCAGCCAAGTTAGCGAGCGCACAGATACGCAGTATTTT
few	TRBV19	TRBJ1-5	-	CASSIVGYSNQPQHF	TGTGCCAGTAGTATAGTGGGATATAGCAATCAGCCCCAGCATTTT
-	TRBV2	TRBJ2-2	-	CASSSDLRRELFF	TGTGCCAGCAGCTCCGACCTGCGCCGGGAGCTGTTTTTT
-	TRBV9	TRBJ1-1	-	CASSVAGGHGTFF	TGTGCCAGCAGCGTAGCTGGTGGGCATGGAACTTTCTTT
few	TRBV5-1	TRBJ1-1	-	CASSLREGTEAFF	TGCGCCAGCAGCTTAAGGGAAGGCACTGAAGCTTTCTTT